This entry features one T cell receptor (beta chain) sequence. The antigen remains unidentified. J gave up 7 bases and V 4 bases, and 8 bases lay outside the gene matches. This CDR3 is built from 15 residues. CDR1 SGHDN and CDR2 FVKESK come from the germline V gene. The source of the sample is a study of shared clonotypes between healthy human individuals. Study outcomes and limitations: Despite large depth, sorted-subset datasets appeared incompletely sequenced.

Naive CD8 cells lacked CD45RO and underwent positive selection for CCR7, leaving out terminally differentiated effector memory CD45RA+ cells. This table comes from immunoSEQ multiplex PCR, and its TCRdb copy is limited to in-frame clones, with some not included. The repertoire holds about 550,000 clones, with about 95% as singletons. The chain combines TRBV14 with TRBJ1-5, with TRBD1 identical over 9 bases. The clonotype comes from a woman aged 25 to 39 in good health. Material: naive CD8+ T cells sorted from blood. DNA of the CDR3: TGTGCCAGCAGCCTGGGCGGACAGGGGAGACAGCCCCAGCATTTT. It is translated as CASSLGGQGRQPQHF.